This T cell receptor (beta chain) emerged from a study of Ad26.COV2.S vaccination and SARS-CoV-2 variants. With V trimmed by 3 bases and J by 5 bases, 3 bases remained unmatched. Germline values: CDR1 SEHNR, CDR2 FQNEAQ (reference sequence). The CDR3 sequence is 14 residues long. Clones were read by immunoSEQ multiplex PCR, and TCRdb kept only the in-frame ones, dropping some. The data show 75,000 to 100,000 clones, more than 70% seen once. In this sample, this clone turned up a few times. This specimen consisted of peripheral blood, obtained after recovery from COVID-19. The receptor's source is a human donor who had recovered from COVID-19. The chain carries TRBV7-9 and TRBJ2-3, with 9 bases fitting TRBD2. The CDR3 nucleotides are TGTGCCAGCAGCTTTAGCGGGAGAGGAGATACGCAGTATTTT. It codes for CASSFSGRGDTQYF.